Shown below are 32 T cell receptor beta chains from a single sample sequenced in a study of OX40 agonist ivuxolimab in advanced cancers. The data were produced by immunoSEQ multiplex PCR, yet TCRdb's version contains in-frame clones alone and is incomplete. The sample lists about 80,000 clones, 80% to 90% seen once, with 0.2% to 0.3% in the top ten. Sequenced material: CD4+ or CD8+ T cells sorted from blood, taken in a trial of the OX40 agonist ivuxolimab. Every receptor here comes from an adult with an advanced solid tumor such as melanoma, head and neck, liver or kidney cancer.

The V gene is TRBV11-2, the J gene TRBJ1-2; maybe TRBD1 (6 bases). The germline V gene has CDR1 SGHAT and CDR2 FQNNGV. Trimming removed 2 bases at V and 4 bases at J, with 14 bases between. The CDR3 is 15 residues long. The CDR3 sequence: CASSLQGSLGYGYTF. The CDR3 DNA reads TGTGCCAGCAGCTTACAGGGGAGCCTTGGCTATGGCTACACCTTC.

The chain recombines TRBV11-2 with TRBJ2-3; D might be TRBD1 (5 bases). The CDR3 length is 15 residues. CDR1 is SGHAT and CDR2 is FQNNGV in the germline V gene. Trimming took off 2 bases at V and 1 base at J, with 10 bases between the two ends. CDR3 in amino acids: CASSLSQARTDTQYF. The CDR3 bases are TGTGCCAGCAGCTTATCACAGGCCCGCACAGATACGCAGTATTTT. Combining the CDR3 with reference TRBV11-2 and TRBJ2-3 gives the whole variable domain EAGVAQSPRYKIIEKRQSVAFWCNPISGHATLYWYQQILGQGPKLLIQFQNNGVVDDSQLPKDRFSAERLKGVDSTLKIQPAKLEDSAVYLCASSLSQARTDTQYFGPGTRLTVL.

In this sample, this clone turned up a few times. The chain has TRBV2 and TRBJ1-5; no definite D call. This CDR3 is built from 13 residues. Trimming shortened V by 1 base and J by 4 bases, and 5 bases separated the two germline ends. Looked up from germline, CDR1 is SNHLY and CDR2 is FYNNEI. CDR3 protein: CASSEVENQPQHF. The DNA of the CDR3 is TGTGCCAGCAGTGAAGTGGAGAATCAGCCCCAGCATTTT.

This chain joins TRBV9 and TRBJ2-3; 15 bases agree with TRBD2. With V trimmed by 0 bases and J by 8 bases, 7 bases remained unmatched. From germline, CDR1 is SGDLS and CDR2 YYNGEE. The CDR3 runs 17 residues. Written as DNA, the CDR3 is TGTGCCAGCAGCGTAGGATGGGGACTAGCGGGAGGAGGTACGCAGTATTTT. This translates into CASSVGWGLAGGGTQYF.

V gene TRBV6-5 combines with J gene TRBJ1-2; D is ambiguous. CDR3 length equals 12 residues. Germline CDR1 is MNHEY and CDR2 is SVGAGI. The V gene lost 5 bases and the J gene lost 5 bases, with 9 bases spanning the gap. Written as DNA, the CDR3 is TGTGCCAGCAGTGTCGGATGGTATGGCTACACCTTC. Translated: CASSVGWYGYTF.

This chain connects TRBV13 to TRBJ2-5; D gene ambiguous. The CDR3 sequence is 12 residues long. V lost 0 bases, J lost 8 bases, and 7 bases lay in between. CDR1 is PRHDT, CDR2 FYEKMQ, per germline (reference sequence). The CDR3: CASSLGQTTQYF. CDR3 bases: TGTGCCAGCAGCTTAGGGCAGACTACCCAGTACTTC.

J is TRBJ1-4 and V is TRBV5-1, with 7 bases lining up with TRBD1. The ends lost 4 bases at V and 8 bases at J; junction bases unmatched: 8. Germline V lookup: CDR1 SGHRS, CDR2 YFSETQ. The CDR3 is 14 residues long. For the CDR3, the DNA is TGCGCCAGCAGCCTGGCAGGGGGTTCGGAAAAACTGTTTTTT. Translation gives CASSLAGGSEKLFF.

The chain carries TRBV28 and TRBJ2-1; D call uncertain. The CDR3 is 11 amino acids. The germline V and J ends were trimmed by 3 bases and 9 bases, with 6 bases remaining between them. CDR1 and CDR2 from the germline V gene are MDHEN and SYDVKM. CDR3 in DNA: TGTGCCAGCAGTTTCGCCGGTGAGCAGTTCTTC. Protein: CASSFAGEQFF.

This chain uses TRBV28 with TRBJ1-2; the D gene is possibly TRBD1 (6 bases). CDR3 length: 15 residues. Per germline, CDR1 MDHEN and CDR2 SYDVKM. The V end lost 4 bases, the J end lost 4 bases, and 16 bases lay between the germline ends. In DNA, the CDR3 is TGTGCCAGCAGTTCCCCGAGTGCGGACAGCTATGGCTACACCTTC. Its translation is CASSSPSADSYGYTF.

The chain joins TRBV10-3 to TRBJ1-5; no clear D. The V end lost 3 bases, the J end lost 4 bases, and 4 bases lay between the germline ends. CDR1 is ENHRY and CDR2 is SYGVKD in the germline V gene. This CDR3 region has 12 residues. Written as DNA, the CDR3 is TGTGCCATCAGTGATTTGAATCAGCCCCAGCATTTT. Residues: CAISDLNQPQHF.

The DNA of the CDR3 is TGTGCCAGCAGCCGACAGGGCGGGACCGGGGAGCTGTTTTTT. This gives the protein CASSRQGGTGELFF. V usage is TRBV7-3 and J usage is TRBJ2-2; 7 bases fit TRBD1. CDR1 and CDR2 from the germline V gene are SGHTA and FQGTGA. CDR3 length: 14 residues. J lost 5 bases, V lost 5 bases, and 5 bases had no gene match.

This chain links TRBV7-8 with TRBJ1-3; 7 positions match TRBD1. Germline V gene lookup returns CDR1 SGHVS and CDR2 FQNEAQ. J was trimmed by 4 bases and V by 5 bases; bases with no gene match: 5. CDR3 length: 14 residues. The CDR3 sequence: CASSPGTVGNTIYF. The CDR3, as DNA: TGTGCCAGCAGCCCGGGGACAGTCGGAAACACCATATATTTT.

This clone was seen more than once but under ten times. J is TRBJ2-3 and V is TRBV7-8; D gene ambiguous. There are 13 residues in the CDR3. Germline V CDR1 and CDR2: SGHVS, FQNEAQ. V was clipped by 5 bases and J by 6 bases, with 12 bases between them. The DNA for the CDR3 is TGTGCCAGCAGCACATTTGACACGGATACGCAGTATTTT. This encodes CASSTFDTDTQYF.

This clone occurred a few times. The V gene is TRBV7-9, the J gene TRBJ1-2; D uncertain. This CDR3 region has 13 residues. V lost 3 bases to trimming and J lost 2 bases, with 7 bases between them. Germline values: CDR1 SEHNR, CDR2 FQNEAQ (reference sequence). The CDR3: CASSLDLNYGYTF. In DNA form, the CDR3 reads TGTGCCAGCAGCTTGGATCTAAACTATGGCTACACCTTC.

The chain employs TRBV5-5 and TRBJ2-1; TRBD2 matches at 14 bases. Trimming took 1 base from V and 9 from J; bases not matched to a gene: 15. CDR1 and CDR2 (germline): SGHKS, YYEKEE (reference sequence). The CDR3 length is 19 residues. Here the CDR3 reads CASSLWFGTSGSGLGEQFF. In nucleotides, the CDR3 is TGTGCCAGCAGCTTGTGGTTCGGGACTAGCGGGAGTGGACTAGGTGAGCAGTTCTTC.

This chain connects TRBV7-2 to TRBJ1-1; D gene uncertain. The CDR3 runs 15 residues. Trimming took off 3 bases at V and 0 bases at J, with 11 bases between the two ends. The V gene's germline CDR1 is SGHTA and CDR2 FQGNSA. The CDR3 DNA reads TGTGCCAGCAGCTTTCTTCCACGATTGAACACTGAAGCTTTCTTT. This translates into CASSFLPRLNTEAFF.

Concerning this clone itself: This CDR3 is also generated by other DNA sequences in the sample. The J gene is TRBJ2-5, the V gene TRBV28, with 10 positions matching TRBD2. This CDR3 comprises 14 residues. Germline V CDR1 and CDR2: MDHEN, SYDVKM. J was trimmed by 5 bases and V by 5 bases; bases with no gene match: 5. As DNA, the CDR3 is TGTGCCAGCAGTGTAGCGGGAGGAGGTGAGACCCAGTACTTC. Protein sequence: CASSVAGGGETQYF.

The chain joins TRBV7-2 to TRBJ2-3; D might be TRBD2 (5 bases). The CDR3 length is 16 residues. V lost 5 bases, J lost 2 bases, and 17 bases lay in between. The V gene's germline CDR1 is SGHTA and CDR2 FQGNSA. CDR3 in amino acids: CASSLRVATVTDTQYF. The CDR3 DNA follows: TGTGCCAGCAGCCTAAGGGTAGCGACCGTCACAGATACGCAGTATTTT.

The chain links TRBV20-1 to TRBJ2-7; D is unresolved. CDR1 DFQATT and CDR2 SNEGSKA come from the germline V gene (reference sequence). This CDR3 has 11 residues. V shed 1 base and J shed 4 bases, with 5 bases lying between them. The chain's CDR3 is CSARGQYEQYF. The CDR3 coding sequence is TGCAGTGCTAGAGGGCAGTACGAGCAGTACTTC.

V gene TRBV19 combines with J gene TRBJ1-4, with 7 nucleotides matching TRBD1. The CDR3 is 15 residues long. V gave up 7 bases and J gave up 5 bases; unmatched junction bases: 10. Germline values: CDR1 LNHDA, CDR2 SQIVND (reference sequence). The CDR3 protein is CASKPGGQENEKLFF. The CDR3 bases are TGTGCCAGTAAACCCGGTGGACAGGAAAATGAAAAACTGTTTTTT.

The chain combines TRBV5-6 with TRBJ2-1; TRBD2 is a possible D gene (6 bases). This CDR3 spans 15 amino acids. The germline gives CDR1 SGHDT, CDR2 YYEEEE. The germline V and J ends were trimmed by 2 bases and 5 bases, with 14 bases remaining between them. CDR3 sequence: CASSLGLATNNEQFF. The CDR3 DNA is TGTGCCAGCAGCTTAGGGCTAGCGACCAACAATGAGCAGTTCTTC.

A single count supports this clone. This sequence joins TRBV13 and TRBJ1-1; TRBD1 matches at 7 bases. Germline-derived CDR1 and CDR2 are PRHDT and FYEKMQ (reference sequence). With V trimmed by 5 bases and J by 5 bases, 8 bases remained unmatched. The CDR3 has 14 residues. This CDR3 reads CASSGRQGRTEAFF. DNA of the CDR3: TGTGCCAGCAGCGGCCGACAGGGTAGAACTGAAGCTTTCTTT.

The chain links TRBV11-2 to TRBJ2-7; D remains unclear. Looked up from germline, CDR1 is SGHAT and CDR2 is FQNNGV. The V end lost 1 base, the J end lost 3 bases, and 13 bases lay between the germline ends. This CDR3 is built from 15 residues. CDR3 bases: TGTGCCAGCAGCTTAGTGTCTGGCAAGGGCTACGAGCAGTACTTC. Translation gives CASSLVSGKGYEQYF.

This sequence joins TRBV11-2 and TRBJ1-5; 10 nucleotides match TRBD1. Germline-derived CDR1 and CDR2 are SGHAT and FQNNGV. The ends lost 11 bases at V and 5 bases at J; junction bases unmatched: 9. The CDR3 length is 14 residues. The CDR3 DNA follows: TGTGCCGGTGGGACAGGGGCGTGGGATCAGCCCCAGCATTTT. This sequence encodes CAGGTGAWDQPQHF.

This rearrangement joins TRBV2 to TRBJ1-2, with 7 bases aligning to TRBD1. Germline V lookup: CDR1 SNHLY, CDR2 FYNNEI. The CDR3 contains 11 residues. The junction had 13 bases not matched to a gene; V was cut back by 11 bases and J by 13 bases. CDR3 amino acids: CAVRDSGVPTF. CDR3 DNA sequence: TGTGCCGTACGGGACAGTGGTGTGCCCACCTTC.

In this sample, this clone turned up once. V and J are TRBV19 and TRBJ1-4; possible D gene TRBD1, 5 bases. Germline V gene sequence: CDR1 LNHDA, CDR2 SQIVND (reference sequence). This CDR3 contains 13 residues. V dropped 8 bases and J dropped 4 bases, with 11 bases sitting between them. The chain's CDR3 is CASQGEINEKLFF. The CDR3 DNA follows: TGTGCCAGTCAAGGGGAAATTAATGAAAAACTGTTTTTT.

The chain uses TRBV19 and TRBJ2-1; D gene unclear. The ends were cut back, 6 bases at V and 6 bases at J, with 12 bases in the middle. Germline loops: CDR1 LNHDA, CDR2 SQIVND (reference sequence). CDR3 length: 13 amino acids. The CDR3 here is CASSSQPGNEQFF. In DNA, the CDR3 is TGTGCCAGTAGCAGTCAGCCGGGCAATGAGCAGTTCTTC.

V usage is TRBV27 and J usage is TRBJ2-3, with D perhaps matching TRBD1 (6 bases). V was pared by 3 bases and J by 4 bases, with 8 bases between. There are 13 residues in the CDR3. The germline gives CDR1 MNHEY, CDR2 SMNVEV (reference sequence). CDR3 bases: TGTGCCAGCAGTTTCTGGGGGCCAGATACGCAGTATTTT. It specifies CASSFWGPDTQYF.

The CDR3 bases are TGCAGCGTTGAGGGGGGGATGAACACTGAAGCTTTCTTT. Amino acids: CSVEGGMNTEAFF. The chain is built from TRBV29-1 and TRBJ1-1, with D perhaps TRBD1 (5 bases). The CDR3 covers 13 residues. Trimming shortened V by 3 bases and J by 0 bases, and 8 bases separated the two germline ends. CDR1 and CDR2 (germline): SQVTM, ANQGSEA. The variable domain in full, with the rest retrieved from reference TRBV29-1 and TRBJ1-1, is SAVISQKPSRDICQRGTSLTIQCQVDSQVTMMFWYRQQPGQSLTLIATANQGSEATYESGFVIDKFPISRPNLTFSTLTVSNMSPEDSSIYLCSVEGGMNTEAFFGQGTRLTVV.

The chain carries TRBV12-2 and TRBJ2-7. TRBV12-2 has pseudogene status. The length of the CDR3 is 16 residues. CDR3 DNA sequence: TGTGCAAGTCGCTTACCAGCCCGGGACGGCAAATACGAGCAGTACTTC. Translated: CASRLPARDGKYEQYF.

This sequence joins TRBV19 and TRBJ2-1; tentatively, D is TRBD1 (6 bases). CDR3 length equals 16 residues. V lost 1 base, J lost 4 bases, and 14 bases lay in between. Germline V lookup: CDR1 LNHDA, CDR2 SQIVND (reference sequence). Here the CDR3 reads CASSIAVGDKYNEQFF. In DNA form, the CDR3 reads TGTGCCAGTAGTATAGCAGTAGGGGACAAGTACAATGAGCAGTTCTTC.

The V and J genes are TRBV27 and TRBJ2-5, with 9 bases fitting TRBD2. Germline trimming cut 5 bases from V and 5 bases from J; bases unmatched to any gene: 6. The germline V gene encodes CDR1 MNHEY and CDR2 SMNVEV (reference sequence). The CDR3 runs to 14 residues. CDR3 DNA sequence: TGTGCCAGCAGTCCGGGACTAGCAGGGGAGACCCAGTACTTC. It yields the protein CASSPGLAGETQYF.